These 21 T cell receptor beta chains originate from one sample sequenced in a study of graft-versus-host responses after intestinal transplantation. Antigens of these TCRs are unknown. Sequencing used immunoSEQ multiplex PCR; TCRdb keeps in-frame clones, though not all of them. The sample carries roughly 80,000 clones, 87% recorded once. The sequenced sample was unstimulated CD8+ T cells sorted from spleen or lymph node cells, obtained before transplant. Every receptor here comes from a human donor who was the organ donor for an intestinal transplant.

The chain joins TRBV4-1 to TRBJ2-3; D is possibly TRBD2 (6 bases). The CDR3 spans 14 residues. Germline V gene sequence: CDR1 MGHRA, CDR2 YSYEKL. Trimming took 4 bases from V and 5 from J, leaving 13 bases between them. CDR3 amino acids: CASSRAGPEDTQYF. The CDR3, as DNA: TGCGCCAGCAGCCGGGCGGGGCCGGAAGATACGCAGTATTTT.

This clone was found once. This rearrangement joins TRBV30 to TRBJ1-1; D gene unclear. The CDR3 contains 14 residues. Trimming took 2 bases from V and 1 from J, leaving 11 bases between them. The germline CDR1 and CDR2 sequences are GTSNPN and SVGIG (reference sequence). CDR3 in DNA: TGTGCCTGGAGTTGGTGGCAGCAGAACACTGAAGCTTTCTTT. Its translation is CAWSWWQQNTEAFF.

This clone was observed a single time. This sequence joins TRBV19 and TRBJ1-2; tentatively, D is TRBD1 (6 bases). Germline V CDR1 and CDR2: LNHDA, SQIVND (reference sequence). The germline V and J ends were trimmed by 2 bases and 6 bases, with 10 bases remaining between them. The CDR3 extends over 13 amino acids. CDR3 amino acids: CASSIFPGDGYTF. CDR3 bases: TGTGCCAGTAGTATATTTCCAGGGGATGGCTACACCTTC.

The V gene is TRBV15, the J gene TRBJ2-3; 10 nucleotides align to TRBD2. This CDR3 is built from 13 residues. The germline V gene encodes CDR1 LNHNV and CDR2 YYDKDF (reference sequence). V lost 6 bases and J lost 4; bases outside the gene matches: 1. CDR3 DNA: TGTGCCACCAGAGGGACTAGCGCAGATACGCAGTATTTT. Its protein is CATRGTSADTQYF.

This chain joins TRBV4-1 and TRBJ1-2; D is perhaps TRBD1 (5 bases). Germline loops: CDR1 MGHRA, CDR2 YSYEKL. V was shortened by 4 bases and J by 6 bases, with 21 bases between the two germline ends. The CDR3 extends over 16 amino acids. CDR3 sequence (DNA): TGCGCCAGCAGCCGTTACCCGGGGGGGGTGGAAGATGGCTACACCTTC. Amino acid sequence: CASSRYPGGVEDGYTF.

V usage is TRBV19 and J usage is TRBJ2-2; D is unclear. The germline gives CDR1 LNHDA, CDR2 SQIVND (reference sequence). The CDR3 has 13 amino acids. The V and J ends lost 1 base and 8 bases respectively, with 8 bases between them. In DNA form, the CDR3 reads TGTGCCAGTAGTATAGCGACCCTTGGGGAGCTGTTTTTT. Protein: CASSIATLGELFF.

This chain uses TRBV7-9 with TRBJ1-1; D is ambiguous. The CDR3 consists of 15 residues. Germline values: CDR1 SEHNR, CDR2 FQNEAQ (reference sequence). V lost 5 bases, J lost 6 bases, and 19 bases lay in between. The chain's CDR3 is CASSPQALEPPEAFF. Here the CDR3 DNA reads TGTGCCAGCAGCCCTCAAGCCCTCGAGCCCCCTGAAGCTTTCTTT.

The CDR3 protein is CASSGETGTYSPLHF. In nucleotides, the CDR3 is TGTGCCAGCAGTGGCGAGACAGGAACTTATTCACCCCTCCACTTT. The rearrangement joins TRBV6-5 to TRBJ1-6, with a possible D match to TRBD1 (6 bases). V was pared by 5 bases and J by 8 bases, with 16 bases between. Per germline, CDR1 MNHEY and CDR2 SVGAGI. This CDR3 has 15 residues.

V is TRBV10-3 and J is TRBJ1-3; possible D gene TRBD1, 6 bases. Germline-derived CDR1 and CDR2 are ENHRY and SYGVKD. With 7 bases removed from V and 6 bases from J, the gap between germline ends came to 16 bases. This CDR3 is 14 amino acids long. The chain's CDR3 is CAIIRAGQLNTIYF. CDR3 nucleotide sequence: TGTGCCATCATCCGAGCGGGACAACTAAACACCATATATTTT.

This clone was observed a single time. The rearrangement uses TRBV2 and TRBJ1-2, with TRBD1 identical over 7 bases. Germline lookup yields CDR1 SNHLY and CDR2 FYNNEI. This CDR3 contains 15 residues. Germline trimming cut 6 bases from V and 5 bases from J; bases unmatched to any gene: 12. DNA of the CDR3: TGTGCCAGCAGAATCCAGACAGGGAAAGCATATGGCTACACCTTC. It translates to CASRIQTGKAYGYTF.

V usage is TRBV4-1 and J usage is TRBJ1-1; TRBD1 agrees at 8 bases. After removal of 1 base from V and 0 bases from J, the junction contained 4 bases not matched to a gene. The CDR3 runs to 16 residues. Germline assignment: CDR1 MGHRA and CDR2 YSYEKL. CDR3 sequence (DNA): TGCGCCAGCAGCCAAGTGGGGGGACAGGTGAACACTGAAGCTTTCTTT. This gives the protein CASSQVGGQVNTEAFF.

This chain links TRBV4-1 with TRBJ1-3; no firm D call. This CDR3 contains 17 residues. V lost 5 bases and J lost 2, with 19 bases in between. Germline V lookup: CDR1 MGHRA, CDR2 YSYEKL. This chain's CDR3 is CASSFLPNFRPGNTIYF. The CDR3 region has the DNA TGCGCCAGCAGCTTTCTCCCCAACTTTCGTCCTGGAAACACCATATATTTT.

V gene TRBV6-1 combines with J gene TRBJ1-5; 7 positions agree with TRBD1. Germline CDR1 is MNHNS and CDR2 is SASEGT. Trimming took 7 bases from V and 5 from J; bases not matched to a gene: 8. This CDR3 is 14 amino acids long. The CDR3 protein is CASIRDSLYQPQHF. CDR3 coding DNA: TGTGCCAGCATCCGGGACAGCCTATATCAGCCCCAGCATTTT.

The CDR3 reads CASSFTTGTGVYGYTF. The CDR3 nucleotides read TGTGCCAGCAGCTTTACCACCGGGACAGGGGTCTATGGCTACACCTTC. The chain joins TRBV7-8 to TRBJ1-2, with 10 bases that match TRBD1. CDR1 is SGHVS and CDR2 is FQNEAQ in the germline V gene. J gave up 4 bases and V 3 bases, and 8 bases lay outside the gene matches. The CDR3 sequence is 16 residues long.

V is TRBV9 and J is TRBJ1-4; the D gene is possibly TRBD1 (6 bases). The V end was cut by 4 bases, the J end by 4 bases, with 11 bases between. The CDR3 is made up of 14 amino acids. CDR1 and CDR2 (germline): SGDLS, YYNGEE. The CDR3 bases are TGTGCCAGCAGCAAGGGGGGCAGTAATGAAAAACTGTTTTTT. Amino acid sequence: CASSKGGSNEKLFF.

The rearrangement uses TRBV27 and TRBJ2-1; possibly TRBD1 for D (5 bases). In germline, CDR1 is MNHEY, CDR2 SMNVEV (reference sequence). CDR3 size: 13 residues. V was pared by 8 bases and J by 5 bases, with 13 bases between. The CDR3 region has the DNA TGTGCCAGCGGCCAGGGTATACACAATGAGCAGTTCTTC. Amino acids: CASGQGIHNEQFF.

This chain connects TRBV18 to TRBJ1-2; maybe TRBD1 (6 bases). The CDR3 is made up of 14 amino acids. V was shortened by 2 bases and J by 5 bases, with 12 bases between the two germline ends. Germline CDR1 KGHSH, CDR2 LQKENI. The CDR3: CASSPGAGAYGYTF. For the CDR3, the DNA is TGTGCCAGCTCACCAGGGGCAGGGGCATATGGCTACACCTTC. Drawing the rest from reference TRBV18 and TRBJ1-2, the complete variable domain is NAGVMQNPRHLVRRRGQEARLRCSPMKGHSHVYWYRQLPEEGLKFMVYLQKENIIDESGMPKERFSAEFPKEGPSILRIQQVVRGDSAAYFCASSPGAGAYGYTFGSGTRLTVV.

This clone came up once. The chain couples TRBV5-4 to TRBJ1-4; 11 bases match TRBD1. Germline V gives CDR1 SGHNT, CDR2 YYREEE (reference sequence). With V trimmed by 4 bases and J by 2 bases, 4 bases remained unmatched. This CDR3 contains 16 residues. The CDR3 nucleotides are TGTGCCAGCAGCGTCGGGACAGGGGGTACTAATGAAAAACTGTTTTTT. This codes for CASSVGTGGTNEKLFF.

This rearrangement joins TRBV6-1 to TRBJ2-1, with 8 bases fitting TRBD2. The length of the CDR3 is 15 residues. From germline, CDR1 is MNHNS and CDR2 SASEGT. V was pared by 2 bases and J by 4 bases, with 4 bases of the junction left unmatched. As DNA, the CDR3 is TGTGCCAGCAGTGAACGCGGCGGGGGGTACAATGAGCAGTTCTTC. Translation gives CASSERGGGYNEQFF.

In this sample, this clone is medium-sized (0.01 to 0.1%). The V and J genes are TRBV30 and TRBJ1-1; 7 nucleotides match TRBD1. The junction had 7 bases not matched to a gene; V was cut back by 0 bases and J by 3 bases. The germline V gene encodes CDR1 GTSNPN and CDR2 SVGIG (reference sequence). This CDR3 has 15 residues. CDR3 coding DNA: TGTGCCTGGAGTGTCCACAGGGGAAGGGACACTGAAGCTTTCTTT. Translated, it gives CAWSVHRGRDTEAFF.

V is TRBV19 and J is TRBJ2-1; D ambiguous. V was cut by 0 bases and J by 0 bases, with 12 bases left in between. The CDR3 spans 17 residues. The germline V gene encodes CDR1 LNHDA and CDR2 SQIVND (reference sequence). The CDR3 region is CASSIDPGTPSYNEQFF. CDR3 sequence (DNA): TGTGCCAGTAGTATAGATCCTGGAACACCCTCCTACAATGAGCAGTTCTTC.